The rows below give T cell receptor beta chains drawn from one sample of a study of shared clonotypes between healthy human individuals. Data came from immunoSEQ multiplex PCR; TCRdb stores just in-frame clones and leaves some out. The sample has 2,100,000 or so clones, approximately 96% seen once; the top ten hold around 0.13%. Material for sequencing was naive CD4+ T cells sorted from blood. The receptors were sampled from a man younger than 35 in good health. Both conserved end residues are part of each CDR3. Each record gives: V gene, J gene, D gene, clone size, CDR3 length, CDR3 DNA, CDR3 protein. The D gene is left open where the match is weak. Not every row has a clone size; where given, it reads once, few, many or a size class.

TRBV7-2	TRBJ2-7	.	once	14	TGTGCCAGCAGCTTATACAGCCTCTCCTACGAGCAGTACTTC	CASSLYSLSYEQYF
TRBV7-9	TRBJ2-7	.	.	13	TGTGCCAGCAGCCAGGGACGGACTTACGAGCAGTACTTC	CASSQGRTYEQYF
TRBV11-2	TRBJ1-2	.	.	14	TGTGCCAGCAGCTTAGGGGAAATGATCTATGGCTACACCTTC	CASSLGEMIYGYTF
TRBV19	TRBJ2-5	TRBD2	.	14	TGTGCCAGTAGTATGGCTAGCGGAAAAGAGACCCAGTACTTC	CASSMASGKETQYF
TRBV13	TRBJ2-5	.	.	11	TGTGCCAGCAGCTTAGGAGATCGAGTCTACTTC	CASSLGDRVYF
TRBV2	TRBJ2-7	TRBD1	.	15	TGTGCCAGCAGTACCAACAGGGGCACGGGCTACGAGCAGTACTTC	CASSTNRGTGYEQYF
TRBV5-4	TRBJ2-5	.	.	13	TGTGCCAGCAGCCTCTATGGGGTAGAGACCCAGTACTTC	CASSLYGVETQYF
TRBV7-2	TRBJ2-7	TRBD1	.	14	TGTGCCAGCAGCCCTGACAGGGGGCTCTACGAGCAGTACTTC	CASSPDRGLYEQYF
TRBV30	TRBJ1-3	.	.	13	TGTGCCTGGAGTATGGGGTCAGGAAACACCATATATTTT	CAWSMGSGNTIYF
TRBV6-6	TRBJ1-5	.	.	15	TGTGCCAGCAGTCTGACAGGCTCTTTGGGCCAGCCCCAGCATTTT	CASSLTGSLGQPQHF
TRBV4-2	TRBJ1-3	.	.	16	TGTGCCAGCAGCCAAGATCATGAAGGGCTCGGAAACACCATATATTTT	CASSQDHEGLGNTIYF
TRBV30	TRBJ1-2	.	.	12	TGTGCCTGGGCCCGGGACCGATTAGGCTACACCTTC	CAWARDRLGYTF
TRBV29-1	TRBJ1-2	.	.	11	TGCAGCGTTGACTATAACTATGGCTACACCTTC	CSVDYNYGYTF
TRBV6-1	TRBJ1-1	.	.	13	TGTGCCAGCAGTGAAATCATGAACACTGAAGCTTTCTTT	CASSEIMNTEAFF
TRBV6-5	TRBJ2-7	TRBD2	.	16	TGTGCCAGCAGTTACTCGGGGACTAGCGCCTTCTACGAGCAGTACTTC	CASSYSGTSAFYEQYF
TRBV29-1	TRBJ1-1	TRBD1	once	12	TGCAGCTCGGGACAGGGGGACACTGAAGCTTTCTTT	CSSGQGDTEAFF
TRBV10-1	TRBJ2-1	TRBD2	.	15	TGCGCCAGCAGTGACTTGCGGGGGGGATACAATGAGCAGTTCTTC	CASSDLRGGYNEQFF
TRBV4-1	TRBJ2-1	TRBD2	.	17	TGCGCCAGCAGCCAAGATGCTAGCGGGCACAAGGTAAATGAGCAGTTCTTC	CASSQDASGHKVNEQFF
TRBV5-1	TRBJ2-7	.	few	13	TGCGCCAGCAGCTTGGACGGAGCCTACGAGCAGTACTTC	CASSLDGAYEQYF
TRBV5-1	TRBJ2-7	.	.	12	TGCGCCAGCAGCTTGCGCGGCTACGAGCAGTACTTC	CASSLRGYEQYF
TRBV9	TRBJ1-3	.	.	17	TGTGCCAGCAGCGCCCACGTTCACTCCGACTCTGGAAACACCATATATTTT	CASSAHVHSDSGNTIYF
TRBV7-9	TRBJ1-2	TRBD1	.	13	TGTGCCAGCAGCTTAGAGGACAGGGTTGGCTACACCTTC	CASSLEDRVGYTF
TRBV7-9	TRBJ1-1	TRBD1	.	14	TGTGCCAGCAGCTCGACAGGGAGCAACACTGAAGCTTTCTTT	CASSSTGSNTEAFF
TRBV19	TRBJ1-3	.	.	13	TGTGCCAGTATCCGGGGGCCAGGAAACACCATATATTTT	CASIRGPGNTIYF
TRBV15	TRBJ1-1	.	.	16	TGTGCCACCAGCAGAGATCGCGCACAGTCGAACACTGAAGCTTTCTTT	CATSRDRAQSNTEAFF
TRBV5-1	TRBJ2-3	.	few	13	TGCGCCAGCAGCTTGGGAGACACAGATACGCAGTATTTT	CASSLGDTDTQYF
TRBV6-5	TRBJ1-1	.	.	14	TGTGCCAGCAGTCAAGGGAGCCGGAACACTGAAGCTTTCTTT	CASSQGSRNTEAFF
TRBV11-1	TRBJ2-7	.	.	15	TGTGCCAGCAGCTTAAACATTGGGGTTAACTACGAGCAGTACTTC	CASSLNIGVNYEQYF
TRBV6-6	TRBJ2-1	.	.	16	TGTGCCAGCAGTTACTCGTATGGCGGAGCCTACAATGAGCAGTTCTTC	CASSYSYGGAYNEQFF
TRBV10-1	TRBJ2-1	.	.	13	TGCGCCAGCAGCGGCACACGTAACAATGAGCAGTTCTTC	CASSGTRNNEQFF
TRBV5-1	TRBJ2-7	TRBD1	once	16	TGCGCCAGCAGCTTGGGACAGGGCGGAAGTTCTTACGAGCAGTACTTC	CASSLGQGGSSYEQYF
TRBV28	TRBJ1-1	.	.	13	TGTGCCAGCAGTTTATCGGCCCGGTTGGTAGCTTTCTTT	CASSLSARLVAFF
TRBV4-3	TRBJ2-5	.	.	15	TGCGCCAGCAGCCAAGAAATCACTACCCAAGAGACCCAGTACTTC	CASSQEITTQETQYF
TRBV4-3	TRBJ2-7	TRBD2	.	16	TGCGCCAGCAGCCAAGAGGGGGAACTAGCGGGCGGGGAGCAGTACTTC	CASSQEGELAGGEQYF
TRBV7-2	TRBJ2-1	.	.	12	TGTGCCAGCAGCATAGGGACGAGTGAGCAGTTCTTC	CASSIGTSEQFF
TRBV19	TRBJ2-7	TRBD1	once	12	TGTGCCAGTAGTATAGGGGGACAGCCGCAGTACTTC	CASSIGGQPQYF
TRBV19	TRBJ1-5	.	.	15	TGTGCCAGTAGTATACCGACCCGACGCAATCAGCCCCAGCATTTT	CASSIPTRRNQPQHF
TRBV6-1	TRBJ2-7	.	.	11	TGTGCCAGCAGCCGGACCTACGAGCAGTACTTC	CASSRTYEQYF
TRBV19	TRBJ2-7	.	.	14	TGTGCCAGTAGTAAAGCCCCCGGGTCCTACGAGCAGTACTTC	CASSKAPGSYEQYF
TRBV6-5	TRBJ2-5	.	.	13	TGTGCCAGCAGCCGCGACTGGCAAGAGACCCAGTACTTC	CASSRDWQETQYF
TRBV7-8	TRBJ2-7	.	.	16	TGTGCCAGCAGCTTATGGGGTCGGACTATCTCCTACGAGCAGTACTTC	CASSLWGRTISYEQYF
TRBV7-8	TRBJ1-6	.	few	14	TGTGCCAGCAGCTTCTCAGGGGTTGATTCACCCCTCCACTTT	CASSFSGVDSPLHF
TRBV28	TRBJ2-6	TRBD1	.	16	TGTGCCAGCAGTCCGGACAGGGGGCCTGGGGCCAACGTCCTGACTTTC	CASSPDRGPGANVLTF
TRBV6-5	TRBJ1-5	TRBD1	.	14	TGTGCCAGCAGTTACCTACAGGGGGTTCAGCCCCAGCATTTT	CASSYLQGVQPQHF
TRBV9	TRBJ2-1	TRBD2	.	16	TGTGCCAGCAGCGTTACAAGCGGGAGCTCCTACAATGAGCAGTTCTTC	CASSVTSGSSYNEQFF
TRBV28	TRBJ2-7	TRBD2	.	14	TGTGCCAGCAGGGTTAGCGGGGGGGCCCACGAGCAGTACTTC	CASRVSGGAHEQYF
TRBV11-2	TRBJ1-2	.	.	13	TGTGCCAGCAGCTTAGGGTTTAACTATGGCTACACCTTC	CASSLGFNYGYTF
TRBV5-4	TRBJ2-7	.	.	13	TGTGCCAGCAGCTTGGACAGTACCTACGAGCAGTACTTC	CASSLDSTYEQYF
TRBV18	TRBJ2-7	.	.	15	TGTGCCAGCTCACCCTTTAGTGACAGTCTGGGCGAGCAGTACTTC	CASSPFSDSLGEQYF
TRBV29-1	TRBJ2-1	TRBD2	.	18	TGCAGCGTCTTGGGACTAGCGGGGGGGTTTCTAAAAGACAATGAGCAGTTCTTC	CSVLGLAGGFLKDNEQFF
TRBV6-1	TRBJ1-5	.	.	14	TGTGCCAGCGACGGGGGGGGGAGAGGTCAGCCCCAGCATTTT	CASDGGGRGQPQHF
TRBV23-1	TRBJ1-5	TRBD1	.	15	TGCGCCAGCAGTCAAGACAGGGGAGTAGATCAGCCCCAGCATTTT	CASSQDRGVDQPQHF
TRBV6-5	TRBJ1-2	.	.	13	TGTGCCAGTTTCAGGCAGGGCTTTAATGGCTACACCTTC	CASFRQGFNGYTF
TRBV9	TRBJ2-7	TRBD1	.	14	TGTGCCAGCAGCGTCGGGACAGCATGGGACGAGCAGTACTTC	CASSVGTAWDEQYF
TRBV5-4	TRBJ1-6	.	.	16	TGTGCCAGCAGCTTGGGCGGGAGCTCCTATAATTCACCCCTCCACTTT	CASSLGGSSYNSPLHF